This TCR beta chain was sequenced during a study of regulatory T cells in long-lasting Graves disease. Study-level points and caveats: TRBV28, TRBJ1-2 and TRBJ2-5 were favored in persistent disease. TCR diversity was lower in persistent Graves' patients than in newly diagnosed ones. A greater number of public clonotypes (about 2,900) was shared by persistent patients than by new patients (approximately 1,000).

As to this clonotype: Its target is not known.

Documented time point: persistent/refractory GD, antithyroid drugs over 5 years with positive TRAb. The TCR library was prepared using RNA isolated from PBMCs. The CDR3 totals 15 residues. The V end lost 0 bases, the J end lost 13 bases, and 19 bases lay between the germline ends. Looked up from germline, CDR1 is SEHNR and CDR2 is FQNEAQ (reference sequence). Through Arm-PCR of CDR3 regions and iRepertoire HTBI primers, TCR beta libraries were built. TCRdb processed the multiplex PCR reads anew with MiXCR; each CDR3 protein has one entry. The sample lists approximately 350,000 distinct CDR3 sequences, roughly 25% occurring once.

The chain has TRBV7-9 and TRBJ1-5, with D perhaps matching TRBD1 (6 bases). Sequenced here: peripheral blood mononuclear cells (PBMCs), sampled when the disease was refractory, from a patient treated with antithyroid drugs. This sequence was found in a woman in her thirties or forties with Graves disease. The CDR3 DNA sequence: TGTGCCAGCAGCTTAGCCGGCAGGGACAACCAAGAGCAGCATTTT. Encoded protein: CASSLAGRDNQEQHF.